Listed here are 26 T cell receptor beta chains from one sample, sequenced in a study of blood T cell repertoires in COVID-19. TCRdb's table, derived via immunoSEQ multiplex PCR, lists solely in-frame clones and lacks some. The table records a few hundred thousand clones, approximately 85% of them present only once. Material: peripheral blood. The receptor set was obtained from a human donor in a cohort sampled during active COVID-19.

This clone was detected a few times. The chain links TRBV5-1 to TRBJ2-1; 8 nucleotides match TRBD2. V was clipped by 6 bases and J by 2 bases; unmatched bases: 7. This CDR3 contains 15 residues. Germline values: CDR1 SGHRS, CDR2 YFSETQ. In nucleotides, the CDR3 is TGCGCCAGCACCTTAGCGGGGTTTGCCTACAATGAGCAGTTCTTC. This sequence encodes CASTLAGFAYNEQFF.

The chain carries TRBV6-5 and TRBJ2-2, with D possibly matching TRBD1 (6 bases). There are 14 residues in the CDR3. V dropped 6 bases and J dropped 1 base, with 9 bases sitting between them. Germline-derived CDR1 and CDR2 are MNHEY and SVGAGI. The CDR3 region is CASRQGQNTGELFF. As DNA, the CDR3 is TGTGCCAGCAGACAGGGACAGAACACCGGGGAGCTGTTTTTT.

The genes are TRBV15 and TRBJ1-2, with 7 nucleotides matching TRBD1. The ends lost 6 bases at V and 3 bases at J; junction bases unmatched: 19. Germline lookup yields CDR1 LNHNV and CDR2 YYDKDF (reference sequence). The CDR3 sequence is 18 residues long. This chain's CDR3 is CATRQGITLSLGDYGYTF. CDR3 nucleotide sequence: TGTGCCACCAGACAGGGGATAACTCTCTCCCTAGGCGACTATGGCTACACCTTC.

The rearrangement joins TRBV6-6 to TRBJ1-1; 9 bases agree with TRBD1. Germline CDR1 reads MNHNY; CDR2 reads SVGAGI (reference sequence). The CDR3 is 15 residues long. V dropped 7 bases and J dropped 1; count of bases not matched to a gene: 7. DNA of the CDR3: TGTGCCAGCACCTTTCCGGGACAGGGGAACACTGAAGCTTTCTTT. Its protein is CASTFPGQGNTEAFF.

This clone showed up just once. The chain carries TRBV5-4 and TRBJ1-1, with TRBD1 matching over 8 bases. The germline V gene has CDR1 SGHNT and CDR2 YYREEE (reference sequence). Trimming took 0 bases from V and 1 from J; bases not matched to a gene: 2. The CDR3 covers 15 residues. The CDR3 loop is CASSLDTGGNTEAFF. CDR3 coding DNA: TGTGCCAGCAGCTTGGATACAGGGGGGAACACTGAAGCTTTCTTT.

This sequence joins TRBV9 and TRBJ2-3; 8 bases fit TRBD1. The trim removed 3 bases at V and 4 bases at J, leaving 4 bases unmatched. Germline V gene sequence: CDR1 SGDLS, CDR2 YYNGEE. The CDR3 runs to 14 residues. The CDR3 DNA reads TGTGCCAGCAGCGGGACAGGGCGAGCAGATACGCAGTATTTT. Translating gives CASSGTGRADTQYF.

The sample holds one count of this clone. This chain uses TRBV3-1 (or the pseudogene TRBV3-2) with TRBJ1-4; 12 bases agree with TRBD1. Trimming took 1 base from V and 3 from J; bases not matched to a gene: 3. Germline CDR1 reads LGHDT; CDR2 reads YNNKEL (reference sequence). The CDR3 covers 17 residues. In DNA, the CDR3 is TGTGCCAGCAGCCAAGGGGACAGGGGGCACGCTAATGAAAAACTGTTTTTT. Protein product: CASSQGDRGHANEKLFF.

The J gene is TRBJ2-3, the V gene TRBV10-3; D is uncertain. This CDR3 region has 14 residues. Trimming removed 4 bases at V and 0 bases at J, with 8 bases between. CDR1 ENHRY and CDR2 SYGVKD come from the germline V gene. The CDR3 sequence: CAISGAVSTDTQYF. CDR3 nucleotides: TGTGCCATCAGTGGGGCAGTAAGCACAGATACGCAGTATTTT.

The chain uses TRBV12-3 or TRBV12-4 and TRBJ1-2, with 8 bases that match TRBD1. The CDR3 covers 13 residues. The V gene end was trimmed by 7 bases and the J gene end by 7 bases; junction bases not matched to a gene: 8. CDR3 coding DNA: TGTGCCAGCATAAGACAGGGGCGTCCTGGCTACACCTTC. Encoded protein: CASIRQGRPGYTF.

The chain links TRBV7-9 to TRBJ2-5; 13 bases are shared with TRBD2. From germline, CDR1 is SEHNR and CDR2 FQNEAQ (reference sequence). The CDR3 spans 19 residues. The junction had 12 bases not matched to a gene; V was cut back by 0 bases and J by 5 bases. CDR3 in DNA: TGTGCCAGCAGCTTAGCTTGGACTAGCGGGGGACATCGTCGGGAGACCCAGTACTTC. It specifies CASSLAWTSGGHRRETQYF.

This clone was seen a handful of times. The chain employs TRBV4-1 and TRBJ2-3; D remains ambiguous. The CDR3 totals 16 residues. The germline gives CDR1 MGHRA, CDR2 YSYEKL. Deletions cut 1 base from V and 0 bases from J, with 11 bases between. The CDR3 coding sequence is TGCGCCAGCAGCCAAGGGTTGAGATTTAGCACAGATACGCAGTATTTT. Its translation is CASSQGLRFSTDTQYF.

V gene TRBV19 combines with J gene TRBJ2-7; D is unresolved. CDR3 length: 16 amino acids. V shed 3 bases and J shed 2 bases, with 17 bases lying between them. Germline values: CDR1 LNHDA, CDR2 SQIVND (reference sequence). CDR3 in DNA: TGTGCCAGTAGTATTTCCCATAGTCGATCTACCTACGAGCAGTACTTC. Its protein product is CASSISHSRSTYEQYF. Full variable domain (rest looked up from reference TRBV19 and TRBJ2-7): DGGITQSPKYLFRKEGQNVTLSCEQNLNHDAMYWYRQDPGQGLRLIYYSQIVNDFQKGDIAEGYSVSREKKESFPLTVTSAQKNPTAFYLCASSISHSRSTYEQYFGPGTRLTVT.

This chain links TRBV5-1 with TRBJ1-2; 7 bases fit TRBD1. Germline V lookup: CDR1 SGHRS, CDR2 YFSETQ. The trim removed 7 bases at V and 1 base at J, leaving 10 bases unmatched. The CDR3 totals 15 residues. The CDR3 coding sequence is TGCGCCAGCTCCCCCGGGACAGTCGTTAACTATGGCTACACCTTC. Protein: CASSPGTVVNYGYTF.

The chain uses TRBV2 and TRBJ2-4; TRBD1 might be the D (6 bases). Germline CDR1 SNHLY, CDR2 FYNNEI. There are 13 residues in the CDR3. The V and J ends lost 5 bases and 5 bases respectively, with 10 bases between them. The CDR3 here is CASSFRGQNIQYF. In DNA, the CDR3 is TGTGCCAGCAGTTTCAGGGGTCAAAACATTCAGTACTTC.

The V call is TRBV6-1, the J call TRBJ1-6; maybe TRBD1 (6 bases). CDR1 is MNHNS, CDR2 SASEGT, per germline. V was shortened by 2 bases and J by 9 bases, with 11 bases between the two germline ends. CDR3 length equals 14 residues. In nucleotides, the CDR3 is TGTGCCAGCAGTGAATTACAGGGTGGTTCACCCCTCCACTTT. It specifies CASSELQGGSPLHF.

V and J are TRBV5-1 and TRBJ2-7; 8 nucleotides agree with TRBD1. The CDR3 spans 18 residues. Germline loops: CDR1 SGHRS, CDR2 YFSETQ. The V and J ends lost 0 bases and 4 bases, in that order; junction bases with no gene match: 15. Here the CDR3 reads CASSLGLGQADPQYEQYF. For the CDR3, the DNA is TGCGCCAGCAGCTTGGGATTGGGACAGGCGGACCCCCAGTACGAGCAGTACTTC.

The sample holds one count of this clone. The rearrangement links TRBV3-1 (or the pseudogene TRBV3-2) to TRBJ2-7; D perhaps matches TRBD2 (5 bases). V dropped 4 bases and J dropped 3 bases, with 7 bases sitting between them. Germline assignment: CDR1 LGHDT and CDR2 YNNKEL (reference sequence). This CDR3 is 12 amino acids long. CDR3 region: CASSPGNYEQYF. The CDR3 bases are TGTGCCAGCAGCCCCGGGAACTACGAGCAGTACTTC.

This chain joins TRBV9 and TRBJ2-2; D perhaps matches TRBD2 (5 bases). The CDR3 is 14 residues long. The germline V gene has CDR1 SGDLS and CDR2 YYNGEE. V was pared by 0 bases and J by 14 bases, with 17 bases between. CDR3 protein: CASSVGIGMKDLFF. CDR3 sequence (DNA): TGTGCCAGCAGCGTAGGGATCGGGATGAAAGATCTGTTTTTT.

The chain joins TRBV5-4 to TRBJ1-6, with 7 bases fitting TRBD1. CDR1 is SGHNT and CDR2 is YYREEE in the germline V gene (reference sequence). The ends lost 5 bases at V and 5 bases at J; junction bases unmatched: 4. The CDR3 sequence is 14 residues long. This CDR3 reads CASRKGADNSPLHF. The CDR3 DNA reads as TGTGCCAGCAGAAAGGGGGCCGATAATTCACCCCTCCACTTT.

The chain joins TRBV25-1 to TRBJ1-3; 9 positions match TRBD1. The germline gives CDR1 MGHDK, CDR2 SYGVNS. V shed 3 bases and J 0 bases; nucleotides not matched to a gene: 6. CDR3 length equals 17 residues. In DNA, the CDR3 is TGTGCCAGCAGTGACCCCACAGGGGGCTTCTCTGGAAACACCATATATTTT. This translates into CASSDPTGGFSGNTIYF.

This chain joins TRBV10-3 and TRBJ2-2, with no clear D. V was cut by 0 bases and J by 4 bases, with 12 bases left in between. CDR3 size: 16 residues. In germline, CDR1 is ENHRY, CDR2 SYGVKD. The CDR3: CAISESTSGTTGELFF. Written as DNA, the CDR3 is TGTGCCATCAGTGAGTCGACGTCGGGTACCACCGGGGAGCTGTTTTTT.

On this clone itself: Compared with germline, one end of the junction differs, possibly owing to a read error. This chain links TRBV9 with TRBJ1-5; D might be TRBD1 (6 bases). The CDR3 is made up of 14 amino acids. The germline gives CDR1 SGDLS, CDR2 YYNGEE. The CDR3 nucleotides are TGTGCCAGCAGCGAGGGGGGGAGCAATCGGCCCCAGCATTTT. It specifies CASSEGGSNRPQHF.

This chain joins TRBV7-3 and TRBJ2-1, with 10 bases identical to TRBD1. This CDR3 has 14 residues. The V segment lost 5 bases and the J segment 8 bases; nucleotides outside the gene matches: 6. Germline CDR1 is SGHTA and CDR2 is FQGTGA. The CDR3 DNA reads as TGTGCCAGCAGCCTGGGACAGGGGATGGATGAGCAGTTCTTC. Translated: CASSLGQGMDEQFF.

The CDR3 loop is CASSLNRLGGYEQYF. The DNA of the CDR3 is TGTGCCAGCAGTTTAAACAGGCTGGGGGGATACGAGCAGTACTTC. The chain uses TRBV28 and TRBJ2-7; a possible D gene is TRBD2 (6 bases). Trimming left V 2 bases short and J 4 bases short, with 15 bases between. Germline V gene data show CDR1 as MDHEN and CDR2 as SYDVKM. This CDR3 region has 15 residues.

This rearrangement joins TRBV2 to TRBJ2-4, with 8 bases fitting TRBD2. Unmatched junction bases numbered 5, after V lost 7 bases and J lost 0 bases. This CDR3 has 15 residues. CDR1 SNHLY and CDR2 FYNNEI come from the germline V gene. The CDR3, as DNA: TGTGCCAGCAAGACGGGGGGGCTAGCCAAAAACATTCAGTACTTC. It encodes CASKTGGLAKNIQYF.

The chain carries TRBV4-2 and TRBJ2-2; TRBD1 is a possible D gene (6 bases). CDR3 size: 17 residues. The V end lost 2 bases, the J end lost 0 bases, and 13 bases lay between the germline ends. Looked up from germline, CDR1 is LGHNA and CDR2 is YNFKEQ. The CDR3 protein is CASSQLKDRSNTGELFF. CDR3 sequence (DNA): TGTGCCAGCAGCCAACTAAAGGACAGATCGAACACCGGGGAGCTGTTTTTT.